These 25 T cell receptor beta chains came from one sample sequenced in a study of blood T cell repertoires in COVID-19. Only in-frame clones appear in the TCRdb table, and some are missing; sequencing was by immunoSEQ multiplex PCR. The sample holds some 100,000 clones; around four fifths are singletons and the top ten take about 12%. Sequencing was carried out using peripheral blood. Receptor source: a woman in her 70s with acute or convalescent COVID-19.

The V and J genes are TRBV7-2 and TRBJ1-1; tentative D call: TRBD1 (5 bases). V was shortened by 1 base and J by 4 bases, with 13 bases between the two germline ends. The CDR3 is 15 residues long. Germline V CDR1 and CDR2: SGHTA, FQGNSA. CDR3 residues: CASSLEARQPTEAFF. The CDR3 nucleotides read TGTGCCAGCAGCTTAGAGGCGAGACAGCCCACTGAAGCTTTCTTT.

This clone was observed a single time. A junction boundary mismatches the germline segment, possibly from a read error. V gene TRBV6-6 combines with J gene TRBJ2-7; 7 nucleotides agree with TRBD2. The CDR3 extends over 13 amino acids. Germline lookup yields CDR1 MNHNY and CDR2 SVGAGI (reference sequence). CDR3 bases: TGTGCCAGCAGTTACTCGAATTCCGGACTAGTCTATTTC. Translation gives CASSYSNSGLVYF.

The chain joins TRBV21-1 to TRBJ1-5; the DNA was not used to check the table's D call, TRBD1. TRBV21-1 is an annotated pseudogene. This CDR3 is built from 20 residues. This chain's CDR3 is CASSNDGLDSGDGGNQPQHF. The CDR3 DNA reads as TGTGCCAGCAGCAATGACGGTTTAGACAGTGGGGATGGTGGCAATCAGCCCCAGCATTTT.

The genes are TRBV5-8 and TRBJ2-4, with 7 positions matching TRBD1. V lost 3 bases and J lost 5; bases outside the gene matches: 8. The CDR3 is made up of 15 amino acids. Germline V gene data show CDR1 as SGHTS and CDR2 as YDEGEE. As DNA, the CDR3 is TGTGCCAGCAGCTCTCAGACAGGGTTTGAAAACATTCAGTACTTC. This gives the protein CASSSQTGFENIQYF.

This clone was counted a few times. The chain is built from TRBV14 and TRBJ2-7, with a tentative D call TRBD1 (5 bases). Trimming took 3 bases from V and 0 from J, leaving 9 bases between them. The CDR3 has 14 amino acids. Germline V gene sequence: CDR1 SGHDN, CDR2 FVKESK. CDR3 region: CASSHDTGSYEQYF. As DNA, the CDR3 is TGTGCCAGCAGCCATGATACAGGCTCCTACGAGCAGTACTTC.

This sequence joins TRBV6-5 and TRBJ1-2; weak D call: TRBD1 (6 bases). The length of the CDR3 is 14 residues. Trimming pared 6 bases from V and 8 bases from J, leaving 19 bases between. CDR1 MNHEY and CDR2 SVGAGI come from the germline V gene. The CDR3 nucleotides read TGTGCCAGCAGCCCCGTCGGCCAGGGGCGAGGCTACACCTTC. It yields the protein CASSPVGQGRGYTF.

This clone was recorded a few times. J is TRBJ1-3 and V is TRBV7-9; a possible D gene is TRBD1 (5 bases). Between the trimmed V and J ends, which lost 5 bases and 2 bases, there was a span of 13 bases. CDR1 is SEHNR and CDR2 is FQNEAQ in the germline V gene (reference sequence). The CDR3 totals 15 residues. The CDR3 loop is CASSTLDTAGNTIYF. The CDR3 region has the DNA TGTGCCAGCAGCACTCTGGACACAGCTGGAAACACCATATATTTT.

The rearrangement links TRBV5-4 to TRBJ1-5; D is uncertain. CDR1 and CDR2 (germline): SGHNT, YYREEE (reference sequence). CDR3 size: 12 residues. V was pared by 1 base and J by 4 bases, with 3 bases between. The CDR3 DNA follows: TGTGCCAGCAGCTTGCCTAATCAGCCCCAGCATTTT. Encoded protein: CASSLPNQPQHF.

This chain links TRBV7-2 with TRBJ2-3; D is possibly TRBD2 (6 bases). There are 15 residues in the CDR3. The V end lost 1 base, the J end lost 0 bases, and 8 bases lay between the germline ends. Germline CDR1 and CDR2: SGHTA and FQGNSA. Here the CDR3 reads CASSLVGTSTDTQYF. CDR3 nucleotide sequence: TGTGCCAGCAGCTTAGTAGGGACTAGCACAGATACGCAGTATTTT.

This clone has only a few counts. V is TRBV28 and J is TRBJ1-2, with TRBD1 matching over 10 bases. This CDR3 is 16 amino acids long. V lost 7 bases to trimming and J lost 4 bases; unmatched junction nucleotides: 12. Germline CDR1 is MDHEN and CDR2 is SYDVKM. CDR3 amino acids: CASNPTRTGGGYGYTF. CDR3 DNA: TGTGCCAGCAACCCAACCCGGACAGGGGGAGGCTATGGCTACACCTTC.

Here the CDR3 DNA reads TGCAGTGCTAGTGGAGGATCACCCCTCCACTTT. Translation gives CSASGGSPLHF. V usage is TRBV20-1 and J usage is TRBJ1-6; unclear D gene. V gave up 3 bases and J gave up 10 bases, with 7 bases separating them. This CDR3 is built from 11 residues. The germline gives CDR1 DFQATT, CDR2 SNEGSKA (reference sequence).

This chain links TRBV2 with TRBJ1-4, with 9 bases that match TRBD1. V lost 6 bases, J lost 8 bases, and 4 bases stayed unmatched. In germline, CDR1 is SNHLY, CDR2 FYNNEI. The CDR3 is 13 amino acids. The CDR3 DNA follows: TGTGCCAGCAGGGACAGGGGAAGCGAAAAACTGTTTTTT. Translating it yields CASRDRGSEKLFF.

The chain carries TRBV4-2 and TRBJ2-3, with D perhaps matching TRBD1 (5 bases). The CDR3 extends over 14 amino acids. Trimming left V 1 base short and J 1 base short, with 6 bases between. CDR1 and CDR2 (germline): LGHNA, YNFKEQ. CDR3 nucleotides: TGTGCCAGCAGCCAAGGGGGCCGCACAGATACGCAGTATTTT. Translating gives CASSQGGRTDTQYF.

The chain combines TRBV3-1 (or the pseudogene TRBV3-2) with TRBJ1-5; the match to TRBD1 covers 7 bases. V was pared by 1 base and J by 7 bases, with 7 bases of the junction left unmatched. CDR1 and CDR2 (germline): LGHDT, YNNKEL (reference sequence). The CDR3 sequence is 15 residues long. CDR3: CASSQGTGGNQPQHF. Here the CDR3 DNA reads TGTGCCAGCAGCCAAGGGACAGGAGGAAACCAGCCCCAGCATTTT.

V is TRBV19 and J is TRBJ1-3; D not certain. The CDR3 spans 20 residues. Germline V gene lookup returns CDR1 LNHDA and CDR2 SQIVND (reference sequence). V gave up 0 bases and J gave up 3 bases, with 24 bases separating them. CDR3 loop: CASSIDLVVGRPGNGNTIYF. In nucleotides, the CDR3 is TGTGCCAGTAGTATAGATCTGGTTGTCGGTCGCCCCGGGAATGGAAACACCATATATTTT.

This chain connects TRBV5-1 to TRBJ1-1; 10 nucleotides match TRBD1. Germline V CDR1 and CDR2: SGHRS, YFSETQ. V gave up 3 bases and J gave up 6 bases; unmatched junction bases: 11. The CDR3 has 16 amino acids. The CDR3 protein is CASSSTWDRGFAEAFF. The CDR3 nucleotides are TGCGCCAGCAGCTCGACCTGGGACAGGGGATTTGCTGAAGCTTTCTTT.

The chain couples TRBV6-1 to TRBJ1-6; TRBD1 matches at 7 bases. The trim removed 2 bases at V and 7 bases at J, leaving 5 bases unmatched. The CDR3 covers 15 residues. Germline V gene sequence: CDR1 MNHNS, CDR2 SASEGT. For the CDR3, the DNA is TGTGCCAGCAGTGAAAGTAGGACAGGAAATTCACCCCTCCACTTT. Amino acid sequence: CASSESRTGNSPLHF.

The chain couples TRBV24-1 to TRBJ2-1, with D maybe TRBD1 (5 bases). Trimming removed 5 bases from V and 7 bases from J, with 11 bases in between. The CDR3 is made up of 13 amino acids. CDR1 and CDR2 (germline): KGHDR, SFDVKD. In DNA form, the CDR3 reads TGTGCCACCAGTGGGCAGGGAATGAATGAGCAGTTCTTC. Its translation: CATSGQGMNEQFF.

The chain couples TRBV19 to TRBJ2-5, with D perhaps matching TRBD2 (6 bases). This CDR3 has 15 amino acids. V was trimmed by 6 bases and J by 4 bases, leaving 18 bases between them. CDR1 is LNHDA and CDR2 is SQIVND in the germline V gene (reference sequence). The CDR3 sequence is CASSTVGGSGETQYF. CDR3 nucleotide sequence: TGTGCCAGTAGCACGGTCGGGGGATCCGGAGAGACCCAGTACTTC.

This clone was seen more than once but under ten times. The chain is built from TRBV19 and TRBJ2-3; D gene uncertain. CDR3 size: 14 residues. The V end lost 4 bases, the J end lost 1 base, and 9 bases lay between the germline ends. Germline CDR1 reads LNHDA; CDR2 reads SQIVND (reference sequence). The CDR3 coding sequence is TGTGCCAGTAGTAGACAAAAAGGCACAGATACGCAGTATTTT. Translated: CASSRQKGTDTQYF.

The chain carries TRBV6-5 and TRBJ1-6; TRBD1 might be the D (6 bases). Trimming stripped 7 bases from V and 9 bases from J, with 13 bases between. The germline V gene encodes CDR1 MNHEY and CDR2 SVGAGI. The CDR3 spans 13 residues. CDR3 DNA sequence: TGTGCCAGCACTGCCAGGGGCGGTTCACCCCTCCACTTT. Translated: CASTARGGSPLHF.

The V gene is TRBV28, the J gene TRBJ2-7; 8 nucleotides agree with TRBD1. V lost 5 bases and J lost 3; bases outside the gene matches: 3. Germline CDR1 reads MDHEN; CDR2 reads SYDVKM. The CDR3 has 13 amino acids. The CDR3 DNA follows: TGTGCCAGCAGTGCCACAGGGGGCTACGAGCAGTACGTC. It encodes CASSATGGYEQYV.

This clone was observed a few times. This rearrangement joins TRBV7-3 to TRBJ2-3, with 8 bases fitting TRBD2. This CDR3 region has 13 residues. Per the germline V gene, CDR1 is SGHTA and CDR2 is FQGTGA. V was clipped by 5 bases and J by 8 bases; unmatched bases: 6. This CDR3 is CASSAGTSGTQYF. CDR3 nucleotides: TGTGCCAGCAGCGCTGGGACTAGTGGTACGCAGTATTTT. The whole variable domain, remainder taken from reference TRBV7-3 and TRBJ2-3, is GAGVSQTPSNKVTEKGKYVELRCDPISGHTALYWYRQSLGQGPEFLIYFQGTGAADDSGLPNDRFFAVRPEGSVSTLKIQRTERGDSAVYLCASSAGTSGTQYFGPGTRLTVL.

This clone came up a few times. The chain is built from TRBV27 and TRBJ1-6, with 8 bases aligning to TRBD1. This CDR3 has 14 amino acids. V gave up 8 bases and J gave up 7 bases; unmatched junction bases: 7. The germline CDR1 and CDR2 sequences are MNHEY and SMNVEV (reference sequence). The CDR3 coding sequence is TGTGCCAGCGGCAGACAGGGGATGAATTCACCCCTCCACTTT. Amino acids: CASGRQGMNSPLHF.

The V gene is TRBV7-9, the J gene TRBJ1-6, with D perhaps matching TRBD1 (6 bases). The CDR3 has 16 residues. From germline, CDR1 is SEHNR and CDR2 FQNEAQ (reference sequence). V lost 5 bases to trimming and J lost 4 bases, with 15 bases between them. CDR3 protein: CASSPADRLYNSPLHF. The CDR3 coding sequence is TGTGCCAGCAGCCCAGCCGACAGGTTATATAATTCACCCCTCCACTTT.